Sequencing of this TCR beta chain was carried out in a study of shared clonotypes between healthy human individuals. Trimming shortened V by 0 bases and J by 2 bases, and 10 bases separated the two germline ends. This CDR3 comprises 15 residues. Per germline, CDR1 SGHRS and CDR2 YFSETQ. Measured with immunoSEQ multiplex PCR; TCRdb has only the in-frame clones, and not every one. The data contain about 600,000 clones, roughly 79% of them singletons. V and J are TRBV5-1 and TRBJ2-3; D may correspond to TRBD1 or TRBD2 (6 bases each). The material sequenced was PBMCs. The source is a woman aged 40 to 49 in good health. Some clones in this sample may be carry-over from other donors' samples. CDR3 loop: CASSLAPGATDTQYF. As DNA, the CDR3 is TGCGCCAGCAGCTTGGCCCCGGGGGCCACAGATACGCAGTATTTT.